This T cell receptor (beta chain) is from a study of T cell repertoires in cytomegalovirus infection. TCRdb re-called the reads through MiXCR, storing one row per CDR3 protein. The data contain 70,000 or so distinct CDR3 sequences, around 30% of them singletons. Study-level points and caveats: CMV-specific TCR beta clonotypes restricted by HLA-C were the ones dominating the ex vivo response.

Concerning this clonotype: The antigen remains unidentified.

The CDR3 extends over 15 amino acids. Germline CDR1 reads LGHNA; CDR2 reads YSLEER. The ends were cut back, 0 bases at V and 0 bases at J, with 6 bases in the middle. The sequenced sample was CD8+ T cells from cultured PBMCs, obtained from culture after CMV antigen stimulation. J is TRBJ1-3 and V is TRBV4-3; no definite D call. The TCR comes from a human donor in good health (CMV status not recorded). Some clones in this sample may be carry-over from other donors' samples. In nucleotides, the CDR3 is TGCGCCAGCAGCCAAGATATCAGCTCTGGAAACACCATATATTTT. Translating gives CASSQDISSGNTIYF.